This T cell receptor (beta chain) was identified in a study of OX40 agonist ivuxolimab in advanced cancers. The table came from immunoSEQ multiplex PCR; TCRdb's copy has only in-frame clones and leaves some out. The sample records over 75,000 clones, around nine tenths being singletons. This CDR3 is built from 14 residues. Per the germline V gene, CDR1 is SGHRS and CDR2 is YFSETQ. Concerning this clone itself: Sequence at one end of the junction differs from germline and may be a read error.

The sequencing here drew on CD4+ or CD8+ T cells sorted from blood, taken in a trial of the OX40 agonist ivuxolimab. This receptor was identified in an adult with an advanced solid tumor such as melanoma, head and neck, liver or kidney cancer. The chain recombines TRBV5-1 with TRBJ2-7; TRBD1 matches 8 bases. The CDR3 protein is CVSSRTDRGYEQYF. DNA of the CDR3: TGCGTCAGCAGCCGGACCGACAGGGGATACGAGCAGTACTTC. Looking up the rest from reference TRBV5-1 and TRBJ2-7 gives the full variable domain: KAGVTQTPRYLIKTRGQQVTLSCSPISGHRSVSWYQQTPGQGLQFLFEYFSETQRNKGNFPGRFSGRQFSNSRSEMNVSTLELGDSALYLCVSSRTDRGYEQYFGPGTRLTVT.